The present entry profiles one T cell receptor beta chain with its context. The antigen remains undetermined. The record originates from a study of T cell repertoires in aging, cancer and after chemotherapy. Study background: Donor ages fell into six groups from 30 or younger up to 70 or older. Overall study results and limits: Immunological memory after chemotherapy cannot be judged from the repertoire data. Compared with age-matched healthy donors, untreated hematological or solid cancer patients showed higher blood TCR clonality. In each cancer cohort, median generation probability increased across chemotherapy, suggesting thymic output rebounded.

Peripheral blood genomic DNA, not sorted cells or RNA, was the template. Rearranged V-D-J TRB sequences were amplified with a mixed TRB-A/B primer pool. From the multiplex PCR reads, TCRdb called clonotypes with MiXCR, one entry per CDR3 protein. The table lists under 7,000 distinct CDR3 sequences, roughly 35% of them singletons, with about 30% in the top ten. The sequence derives from a human donor with a blood cancer. Sequencing was done on a sample of blood.

CDR3 DNA: TGCGCCAGCAGCCAAGTTTACGGTGAGCAGTTCTTC. It translates to CASSQVYGEQFF. The rearrangement joins TRBV4-3 to TRBJ2-1; D is uncertain. Between the trimmed V and J ends, which lost 1 base and 9 bases, there was a span of 7 bases. CDR1 and CDR2 (germline): LGHNA, YSLEER. The CDR3 is made up of 12 amino acids.